Listed below are T cell receptor beta chains from one sample, sequenced in a study of CD8+ T cells in alopecia areata. TCRdb's table, derived via immunoSEQ multiplex PCR, lists solely in-frame clones and lacks some. The data contain about 270,000 clones, 60% of them seen just once; the ten biggest clones take up about 0.89%. Sample: CD4+ T cells sorted from blood, taken between weeks 51 and 54, from a patient treated with tofacitinib. The origin of the receptors is a human donor with alopecia areata. CDR3s include the opening cysteine and the closing phenylalanine or tryptophan. A D gene is named only where the DNA matches it firmly. For some rows the clone size is stated as once, few or many, or as a class when expanded; others skip it.

NA,TRBV18,TRBJ2-7,NA,TGTGCCAGCTCCCAGAATGGACGGGAGCAGTACTTC,CASSQNGREQYF
NA,TRBV30,TRBJ1-4,few,TGTGCCTGGAGTGTAATGGGTTTTTGGGCAACTAATGAAAAACTGTTTTTT,CAWSVMGFWATNEKLFF
NA,TRBV10-3,TRBJ1-2,NA,TGTGCCATCAGGTCGGACAGTTTTGATGGCTACACCTTC,CAIRSDSFDGYTF
NA,TRBV30,TRBJ1-6,NA,TGTGCCTGGAGTGCCGGGACACTTAATTCACCCCTCCACTTT,CAWSAGTLNSPLHF
NA,TRBV30,TRBJ1-6,NA,TGTGCCTGGAGAGGGACCGCTAATAATTCACCCCTCCACTTT,CAWRGTANNSPLHF
NA,TRBV30,TRBJ1-1,NA,TGTGCCTGGACGCGGGGCGGGGTTTCGAGGGACACTGAAGCTTTCTTT,CAWTRGGVSRDTEAFF
NA,TRBV29-1,TRBJ1-4,few,TGCAGCCTGAGCCACGGAGAAAAACTGTTTTTT,CSLSHGEKLFF
TRBD1,TRBV4-1,TRBJ1-5,NA,TGCGCCAGCAGCCCAGGACAGGGCGATCAGCCCCAGCATTTT,CASSPGQGDQPQHF
NA,TRBV15,TRBJ2-4,NA,TGTGCCACCAGCAGAGATTGGGCAGCCCAGTACTTC,CATSRDWAAQYF
NA,TRBV30,TRBJ2-5,NA,TGTGCCTGGAGCCGGACTTGGGGTGGGGAGACCCAGTACTTC,CAWSRTWGGETQYF
NA,TRBV30,TRBJ2-2,NA,TGTGCCTGGAGTGTAGGCGTTAACACCGGGGAGCTGTTTTTT,CAWSVGVNTGELFF
NA,TRBV29-1,TRBJ1-2,few,TGCAGCGTGGTTTCAGGGGCCCGGGGGATAGGCTACACCTTC,CSVVSGARGIGYTF
NA,TRBV9,TRBJ2-3,few,TGTGCCAGCAGCGCCCAGGCGGGGCGATACACAGATACGCAGTATTTT,CASSAQAGRYTDTQYF
NA,TRBV30,TRBJ2-2,NA,TGTGCCTGGAGTGTACGGCTCGAAACCGGGGAGCTGTTTTTT,CAWSVRLETGELFF
NA,TRBV10-3,TRBJ1-1,few,TGTGCCATCAGTGAGTCGATATTTAGTGGTTGGGACACTGAAGCTTTCTTT,CAISESIFSGWDTEAFF
TRBD1,TRBV2,TRBJ1-4,NA,TGTGCCAGCAGACTCGACAGGGCAACTAATGAAAAACTGTTTTTT,CASRLDRATNEKLFF
NA,TRBV2,TRBJ1-1,once,TGTGCCAGCAGCCGACATGCGGAAGCTTTCTTT,CASSRHAEAFF
TRBD1,TRBV7-8,TRBJ2-2,few,TGTGCCAGCAGCCTCGTTGGGCGACAGGGGGCGAACACCGGGGAGCTGTTTTTT,CASSLVGRQGANTGELFF
NA,TRBV4-3,TRBJ1-6,NA,TGCGCCAGCAGCCCGGGGGGTCGGAATTCACCCCTCCACTTT,CASSPGGRNSPLHF
NA,TRBV5-4,TRBJ2-7,once,TGTGCCAGCAGCTTGGATGGTTACGAGCAGTACTTC,CASSLDGYEQYF
NA,TRBV11-1,TRBJ2-5,NA,TGTGCCAGCAGTTGGGACATCCAAGAGACCCAGTACTTC,CASSWDIQETQYF
TRBD2,TRBV4-1,TRBJ2-3,once,TGCGCCAGCAGCCATCGGACTAGCGGGGGGGCAGATACGCAGTATTTT,CASSHRTSGGADTQYF
NA,TRBV5-1,TRBJ1-6,once,TGCGCCAGCACCCCTGGAACGGCGAATTCACCCCTCCACTTT,CASTPGTANSPLHF
NA,TRBV30,TRBJ2-7,NA,TGTGCCTGGAGTGAGGGACCTCGCTCCTACGAGCAGTACTTC,CAWSEGPRSYEQYF
NA,TRBV6-5,TRBJ2-7,NA,TGTGCCAGCAGTTACTCGGGGCAGCCAGGAACCTACGAGCAGTACTTC,CASSYSGQPGTYEQYF
NA,TRBV7-9,TRBJ2-1,NA,TGTGCCAGCAGCTTCTTAGGGTCAATCAATGAGCAGTTCTTC,CASSFLGSINEQFF
NA,TRBV30,TRBJ2-3,NA,TGTGCCTGGAACTTACTGTCGGCGGGCACAGATACGCAGTATTTT,CAWNLLSAGTDTQYF
NA,TRBV21-1,TRBJ1-2,few,TGTGCCAGCAGTAACACGTCTTACTATGGCTACACCTTC,CASSNTSYYGYTF
NA,TRBV5-1,TRBJ2-5,NA,TGCGCCAGCAGCTTGGTTGCAGGCGAAGAGACCCAGTACTTC,CASSLVAGEETQYF
NA,TRBV18,TRBJ2-1,few,TGTGCCAGCTCACCACGTCTGGTTAAAGGCCTAACTATGTCCTACAATGAGCAGTTCTTC,CASSPRLVKGLTMSYNEQFF
NA,TRBV30,TRBJ1-3,NA,TGTGCCTGGAGTGTACGTGCCGCCTCTGGAAACACCATATATTTT,CAWSVRAASGNTIYF
TRBD2,TRBV5-6,TRBJ2-5,NA,TGTGCCAGCACCTCGGCGGGACTTAGCGGGGAGACCCAGTACTTC,CASTSAGLSGETQYF
NA,TRBV6-5,TRBJ1-2,NA,TGTGCCAGCAGTCCCAACAGGGTGGTCTACACCTTC,CASSPNRVVYTF
TRBD1,TRBV7-9,TRBJ1-2,few,TGTGCCAGCAGCTCTACAGGGGACTATGGCTACACCTTC,CASSSTGDYGYTF
NA,TRBV7-2,TRBJ2-4,NA,TGTGCCAGCAGCCTAGTACAGGGAAAGGGAAACATTCAGTACTTC,CASSLVQGKGNIQYF
NA,TRBV6-6,TRBJ1-1,few,TGTGCCAGCAGTTTACCGGTGAACACTGAAGCTTTCTTT,CASSLPVNTEAFF
NA,TRBV29-1,TRBJ2-2,NA,TGCAGCGTTGAGTTCCCGGGCACCGGGGAGCTGTTTTTT,CSVEFPGTGELFF
NA,TRBV7-2,TRBJ2-3,few,TGTGCCATCCGGCCGAAGGCAGATACGCAGTATTTT,CAIRPKADTQYF
NA,TRBV7-6,TRBJ2-1,NA,TGTGCCAGCAGCCCCGGGCGTCAGAGGAATGAGCAGTTCTTC,CASSPGRQRNEQFF
TRBD1,TRBV29-1,TRBJ1-2,NA,TGCAGCGTTGAGGGACAGGCTAACTATGGCTACACCTTC,CSVEGQANYGYTF
TRBD2,TRBV4-1,TRBJ2-1,NA,TGCGCCAGCAGCCGAGCTAGCGGGGGGACTTCCTACAATGAGCAGTTCTTC,CASSRASGGTSYNEQFF
NA,TRBV30,TRBJ1-6,few,TGTGCCTGGAGCGTAAGTCGGAAAAATTCACCCCTCCACTTT,CAWSVSRKNSPLHF
TRBD1,TRBV7-6,TRBJ1-2,NA,TGTGCCAGCAGCGGTAAACAGGGGGATAACTATGGCTACACCTTC,CASSGKQGDNYGYTF
NA,TRBV9,TRBJ2-2,NA,TGTGCCAGCAGCGTAGTTAGCGGCACCGGGGAGCTGTTTTTT,CASSVVSGTGELFF
TRBD1,TRBV5-8,TRBJ1-4,few,TGTGCCATTCCGGGACAGGCTCATGAAAAACTGTTTTTT,CAIPGQAHEKLFF
NA,TRBV30,TRBJ2-2,NA,TGTGCCTGGAGTACCCTAGGGAACGGGGAGCTGTTTTTT,CAWSTLGNGELFF
NA,TRBV7-2,TRBJ2-7,few,TGTGCCAGCAGCTTAGGGAGCCACGAGCAGTACTTC,CASSLGSHEQYF
NA,TRBV30,TRBJ1-5,few,TGTGCCTGGAGTGATGGGGTCGACCAGCCCCAGCATTTT,CAWSDGVDQPQHF
TRBD1,TRBV5-1,TRBJ2-7,few,TGCGCCAGCAGCTTGGCCTTGGGACAGTCCTACGAGCAGTACTTC,CASSLALGQSYEQYF
NA,TRBV4-3,TRBJ2-7,NA,TGCGCCAGCAGCCAAGCATCCGACACCTCCTACGAGCAGTACTTC,CASSQASDTSYEQYF
NA,TRBV18,TRBJ2-5,NA,TGTGCCAGCTCACCAGTCTACTCGGGGAAAGAGACCCAGTACTTC,CASSPVYSGKETQYF
TRBD1,TRBV7-2,TRBJ1-2,few,TGTGCCAGCAGCTTAGGGGGGACAGGGGACGGCTACACCTTC,CASSLGGTGDGYTF
NA,TRBV4-3,TRBJ2-7,NA,TGCGCCAGCAGCCAACTCGATCTCGGACTCCACAAGCAGTACTTC,CASSQLDLGLHKQYF
NA,TRBV7-9,TRBJ1-2,NA,TGTGCCAGCAGCTCAGACGGGACACGAGCTAACTATGGCTACACCTTC,CASSSDGTRANYGYTF
NA,TRBV9,TRBJ2-7,NA,TGTGCCAGCAGCGTAGACTGGAGCTCCTACGAGCAGTACTTC,CASSVDWSSYEQYF
NA,TRBV30,TRBJ1-5,once,TGTGCCTGGAGCTTGAGGGGAAATCAGCCCCAGCATTTT,CAWSLRGNQPQHF
NA,TRBV25-1,TRBJ1-1,NA,TGTGCCAGCAGAGGACAGTTTAACACTGAAGCTTTCTTT,CASRGQFNTEAFF
NA,TRBV7-2,TRBJ1-6,few,TGTGCCAGCAGACCTAGCGGCAGGGATAATTCACCCCTCCACTTT,CASRPSGRDNSPLHF
NA,TRBV18,TRBJ1-5,NA,TGTGCCAGCTCACCGGGAAGAGGGGATCAGCCCCAGCATTTT,CASSPGRGDQPQHF
TRBD1,TRBV29-1,TRBJ1-5,NA,TGCAGCGTGGGACAGAATAGCAATCAGCCCCAGCATTTT,CSVGQNSNQPQHF